A selection of T cell receptor beta chains follows, all from one sample in a study of a mutant IDH1 vaccine in newly diagnosed glioma. Assay: immunoSEQ multiplex PCR; the TCRdb copy retains only in-frame clones and omits some. This table holds approximately 47,000 clones, roughly 91% found once. Antigens of these TCRs are unknown. The sequences come from PBMCs, collected from a glioma patient whose treatment included an IDH1 peptide vaccine. The source is a middle-aged woman with glioma. Both conserved end residues are part of each CDR3. Each record gives: D gene, V gene, J gene, CDR3 DNA, CDR3 protein. The D gene is left open where the match is weak.

>TRBD2|TRBV7-2|TRBJ2-5
TGTGCCAGCAGCCGAGCGGGAAGGGGAGAGACCCAGTACTTC
CASSRAGRGETQYF
>TRBD2|TRBV5-1|TRBJ2-3
TGCGCCAGCAGCGCTAGCGGGGTCACAGATACGCAGTATTTT
CASSASGVTDTQYF
>NA|TRBV4-1|TRBJ2-2
TGCGCCAGCAGCCAAGGAGGGGGGTACACCGGGGAGCTGTTTTTT
CASSQGGGYTGELFF
>NA|TRBV10-2|TRBJ2-7
TGCGCCAGCAGGGATCGGGGTAGCTCCTACGAGCAGTACTTC
CASRDRGSSYEQYF
>NA|TRBV2|TRBJ2-1
TGTGCCAGCAGTGATAAACACGGGTCCTACAATGAGCAGTTCTTC
CASSDKHGSYNEQFF
>NA|TRBV5-6|TRBJ2-1
TGTGCCAGCAGCCCCCCGGGGAGACTCCTCTACAATGAGCAGTTCTTC
CASSPPGRLLYNEQFF
>TRBD2|TRBV4-3|TRBJ2-3
TGCGCCAGCAGCCTGGGGGGGATAGATACGCAGTATTTT
CASSLGGIDTQYF
>TRBD1|TRBV30|TRBJ2-3
TGTGCCTGGAGCCCGGGACAGACTAACACAGATACGCAGTATTTT
CAWSPGQTNTDTQYF
>NA|TRBV6-5|TRBJ1-5
TGTGCCAGCAGCTCATATAGCAATCAGCCCCAGCATTTT
CASSSYSNQPQHF
>TRBD2|TRBV6-9|TRBJ2-5
TGTGCCAGCAGTTATTGCGGGGGGCAGGAGACCCAGTACTTC
CASSYCGGQETQYF
>NA|TRBV4-1|TRBJ2-3
TGCGCCAGCAGCCAATTATCCGGCACAGATACGCAGTATTTT
CASSQLSGTDTQYF
>NA|TRBV30|TRBJ1-2
TGTGCCTGGAGTCCCGGGGAGGGGAACGGCTACACCTTC
CAWSPGEGNGYTF
>NA|TRBV20-1|TRBJ2-7
TGCAGTGCTCTTAGCGGTTACGAGCAGTACTTC
CSALSGYEQYF
>NA|TRBV5-4|TRBJ1-5
TGTGCCAGCAGCTTGTGGGGACAGCCCCAGCATTTT
CASSLWGQPQHF
>TRBD2|TRBV30|TRBJ2-1
TGTGCCTGGAGTGTGGGTGCTAGCGGGAGAGGGAATGAGCAGTTCTTC
CAWSVGASGRGNEQFF
>TRBD2|TRBV7-9|TRBJ2-5
TGTGCCAGCAGCCAAGGGATGTCTAGCGGGGGGACCCAGTACTTC
CASSQGMSSGGTQYF
>NA|TRBV7-2|TRBJ2-7
TGTGCCAGCAGCTTAGCGTTTGCAGGGACCTACGAGCAGTACTTC
CASSLAFAGTYEQYF